This TCR beta chain derives from a study of T cell repertoires in cytomegalovirus infection. This clonotype was found a few times. Its specificity is not known. In TCRdb, the reads were re-called with MiXCR into one record per CDR3 protein. This table has about 770,000 distinct CDR3 sequences, 25% to 30% appearing once. The CDR3 consists of 14 residues. V shed 4 bases and J 7 bases; nucleotides not matched to a gene: 5. Germline V gives CDR1 MNHNS, CDR2 SASEGT. This clonotype was obtained from a human donor in good health (CMV status not recorded). Some clones in this sample may be carry-over from other donors' samples. The material sequenced was cultured CD8+ T cells from PBMCs, taken from culture after CMV antigen stimulation. The chain recombines TRBV6-1 with TRBJ2-1; TRBD2 matches at 9 bases. DNA of the CDR3: TGTGCCAGCAGTGGGCTAGCGGGGACAAATGAGCAGTTCTTC. Protein: CASSGLAGTNEQFF.